This TCR beta chain was sequenced for a study of blood T cell repertoires in COVID-19. Only in-frame clones appear in the TCRdb table, and some are missing; sequencing was by immunoSEQ multiplex PCR. The data hold 130,000 to 150,000 clones, with approximately 83% observed a single time. Germline CDR1 reads SGDLS; CDR2 reads YYNGEE. The CDR3 is 16 residues long. V gave up 2 bases and J gave up 0 bases; unmatched junction bases: 5. Sequenced material: peripheral blood. The V call is TRBV9, the J call TRBJ2-1; 7 nucleotides agree with TRBD2. This receptor was identified in a woman aged 55-70 years with COVID-19, enrolled during active disease. DNA for the CDR3: TGTGCCAGCAGCGTGTTGGGGGGGAGCTCCTACAATGAGCAGTTCTTC. It is translated as CASSVLGGSSYNEQFF.